What follows is one T cell receptor (beta chain) and its context. After removal of 6 bases from V and 2 bases from J, the junction contained 9 bases not matched to a gene. The length of the CDR3 is 16 residues. Germline-derived CDR1 and CDR2 are SNHLY and FYNNEI. This record comes from a study of cytomegalovirus exposure and HLA in healthy donors. Only in-frame clones appear in the TCRdb table, and some are missing; sequencing was by immunoSEQ multiplex PCR. The sample has 180,000 or so clones, 86% seen once; the top ten hold roughly 6.6%. This chain links TRBV2 with TRBJ2-7, with 11 bases matching TRBD1. This TCR derives from a man aged 25-45 years in good health and CMV-seropositive. What was sequenced was PBMCs. Here the CDR3 reads CASRGWTGGKAYEQYF. CDR3 DNA: TGTGCCAGCAGGGGGTGGACAGGGGGCAAAGCCTACGAGCAGTACTTC.